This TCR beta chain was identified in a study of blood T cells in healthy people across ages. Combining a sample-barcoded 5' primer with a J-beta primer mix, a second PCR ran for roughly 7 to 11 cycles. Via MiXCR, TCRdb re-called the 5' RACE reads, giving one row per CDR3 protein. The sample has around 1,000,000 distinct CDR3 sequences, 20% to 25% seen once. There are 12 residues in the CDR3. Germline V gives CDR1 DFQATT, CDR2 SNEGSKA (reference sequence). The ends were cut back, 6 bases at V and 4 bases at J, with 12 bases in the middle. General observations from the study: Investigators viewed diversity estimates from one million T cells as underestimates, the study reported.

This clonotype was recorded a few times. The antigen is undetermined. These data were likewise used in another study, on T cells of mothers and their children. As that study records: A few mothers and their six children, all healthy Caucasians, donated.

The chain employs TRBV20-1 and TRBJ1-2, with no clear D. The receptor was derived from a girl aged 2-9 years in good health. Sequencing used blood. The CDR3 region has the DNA TGCAGTGCCCATACAGTTATCTATGGCTACACCTTC. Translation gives CSAHTVIYGYTF.